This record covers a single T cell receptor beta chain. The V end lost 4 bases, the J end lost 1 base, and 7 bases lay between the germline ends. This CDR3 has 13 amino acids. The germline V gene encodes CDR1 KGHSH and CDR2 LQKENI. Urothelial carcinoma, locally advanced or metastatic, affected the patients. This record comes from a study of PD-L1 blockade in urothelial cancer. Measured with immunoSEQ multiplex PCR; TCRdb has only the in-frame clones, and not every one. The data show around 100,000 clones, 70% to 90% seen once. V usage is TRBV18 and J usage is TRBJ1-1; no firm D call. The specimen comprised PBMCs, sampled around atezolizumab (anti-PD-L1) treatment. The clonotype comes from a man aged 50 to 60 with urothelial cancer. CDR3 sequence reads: CASSLSRNTEAFF. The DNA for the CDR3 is TGTGCCAGCTCACTCTCGCGGAACACTGAAGCTTTCTTT.